The present T cell receptor (beta chain) was sequenced within a study of cytomegalovirus exposure and HLA in healthy donors. Study-level information: A preliminary data release comprised around 90 million unique TCRs obtained from HLA-typed donors. Study-level findings and limits: Researchers counted 180 or so TCR beta chains as cytomegalovirus-associated.

PCR primers comprised 60 Vbeta and 13 Jbeta primers. The data were produced by immunoSEQ multiplex PCR, yet TCRdb's version contains in-frame clones alone and is incomplete. The sample has around 150,000 clones, 80% to 90% seen once; the top ten hold almost 2.5%. As to this clone: What it binds is unknown.

CDR1 is SGHTS, CDR2 YDEGEE, per germline. The V end lost 4 bases, the J end lost 0 bases, and 22 bases lay between the germline ends. The CDR3 sequence is 18 residues long. Sample: PBMCs. This TCR was sampled from a boy aged 2-15 years in good health and CMV-seronegative. V and J are TRBV5-8 and TRBJ1-1; a weak D match, TRBD1 (5 bases). CDR3 loop: CASSTIPRGPLMNTEAFF. In nucleotides, the CDR3 is TGTGCCAGCAGCACGATACCTAGGGGCCCCCTTATGAACACTGAAGCTTTCTTT.